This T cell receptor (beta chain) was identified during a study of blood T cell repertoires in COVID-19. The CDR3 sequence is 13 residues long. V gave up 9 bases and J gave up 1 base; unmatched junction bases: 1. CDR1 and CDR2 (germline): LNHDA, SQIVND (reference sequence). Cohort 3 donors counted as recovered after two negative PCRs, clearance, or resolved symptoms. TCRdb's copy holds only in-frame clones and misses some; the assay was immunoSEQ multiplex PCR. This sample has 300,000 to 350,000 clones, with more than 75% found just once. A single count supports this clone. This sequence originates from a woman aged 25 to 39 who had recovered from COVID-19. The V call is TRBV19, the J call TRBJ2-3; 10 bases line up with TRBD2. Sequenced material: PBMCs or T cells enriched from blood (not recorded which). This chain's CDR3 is CASGTSGTDTQYF. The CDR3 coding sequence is TGTGCCAGCGGGACTAGCGGCACAGATACGCAGTATTTT.